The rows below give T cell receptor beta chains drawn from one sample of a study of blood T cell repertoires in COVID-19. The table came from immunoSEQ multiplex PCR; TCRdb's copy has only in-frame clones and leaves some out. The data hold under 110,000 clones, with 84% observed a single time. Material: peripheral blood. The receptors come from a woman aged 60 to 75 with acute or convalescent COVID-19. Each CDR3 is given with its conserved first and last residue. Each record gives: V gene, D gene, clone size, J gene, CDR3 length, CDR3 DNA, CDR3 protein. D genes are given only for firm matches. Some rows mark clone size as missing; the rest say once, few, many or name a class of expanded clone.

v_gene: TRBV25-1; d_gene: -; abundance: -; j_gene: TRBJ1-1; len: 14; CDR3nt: TGTGCCAGCAGTGACCGGGAGGTGGACACTGAAGCTTTCTTT; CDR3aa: CASSDREVDTEAFF
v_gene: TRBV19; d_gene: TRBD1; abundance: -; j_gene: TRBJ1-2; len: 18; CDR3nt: TGTGCCAGTACCCCGACGACGGGGGGGGGACAGGGGTACTATGGCTACACCTTC; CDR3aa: CASTPTTGGGQGYYGYTF
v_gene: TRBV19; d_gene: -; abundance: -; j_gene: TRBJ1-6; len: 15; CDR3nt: TGTGCCAGTAGTATAAAGCGGGGGTTGGATTCACCCCTCCACTTT; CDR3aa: CASSIKRGLDSPLHF
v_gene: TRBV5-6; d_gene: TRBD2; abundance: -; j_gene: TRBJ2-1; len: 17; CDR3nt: TGTGCCAGCAGCTTGGATTTGGGGACTAGCCCTTACAATGAGCAGTTCTTC; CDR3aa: CASSLDLGTSPYNEQFF
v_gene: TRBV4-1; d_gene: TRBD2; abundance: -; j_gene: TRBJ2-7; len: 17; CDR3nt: TGCGCCAGCAGCCAGGGTATAGCGGGAGGTTACTCCTACGAGCAGTACTTC; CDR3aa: CASSQGIAGGYSYEQYF
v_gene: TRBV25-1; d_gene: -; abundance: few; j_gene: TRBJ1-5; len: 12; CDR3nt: TGTGCCAGCAGCAGGGGAAATCAGCCCCAGCATTTT; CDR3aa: CASSRGNQPQHF
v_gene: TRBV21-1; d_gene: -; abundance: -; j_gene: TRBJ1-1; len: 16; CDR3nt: TGTGCCAGCAGCAAAGGGACAGGGGATTTTAACACTGAAGCTTTCTTT; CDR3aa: CASSKGTGDFNTEAFF
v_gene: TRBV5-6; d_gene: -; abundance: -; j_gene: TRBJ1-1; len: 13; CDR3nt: TGTGCCAGCAGCTTGGTAGCTAACACTGAAGCTTTCTTT; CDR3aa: CASSLVANTEAFF
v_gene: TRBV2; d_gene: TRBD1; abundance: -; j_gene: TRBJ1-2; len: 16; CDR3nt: TGTGCCAGCGAAAGAAGACAGGGAAGCAGCGACTATGGCTACACCTTC; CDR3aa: CASERRQGSSDYGYTF
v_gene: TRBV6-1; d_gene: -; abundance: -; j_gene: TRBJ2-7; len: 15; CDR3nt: TGTGCCAGCAGTGAGAGGAGGGAGCGGACCTACGAGCAGTACTTC; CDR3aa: CASSERRERTYEQYF
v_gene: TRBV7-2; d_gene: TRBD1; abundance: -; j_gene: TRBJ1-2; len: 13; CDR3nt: TGTGCCAGCAGCTTAAACAGGGGGCCTGCCGGCACCTTC; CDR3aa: CASSLNRGPAGTF
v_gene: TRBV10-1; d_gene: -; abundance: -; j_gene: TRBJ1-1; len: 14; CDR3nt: TGCGCCAGCAACCGGGGTGGCCAGGACACTGAAGCTTTCTTT; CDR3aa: CASNRGGQDTEAFF
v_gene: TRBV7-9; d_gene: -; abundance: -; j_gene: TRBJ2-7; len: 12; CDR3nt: TGTGCCAGCAGCTCCGAGCTCTACGAGCAGTACTTC; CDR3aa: CASSSELYEQYF
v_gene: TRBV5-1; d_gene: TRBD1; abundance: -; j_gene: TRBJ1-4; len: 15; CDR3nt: TGCGCCAGCAGCTTCTCCGGGACAGGGGTTGAAAAACTGTTTTTT; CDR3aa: CASSFSGTGVEKLFF
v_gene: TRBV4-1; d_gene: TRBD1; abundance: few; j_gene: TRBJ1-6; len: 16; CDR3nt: TGCGCCAGCAGCCAAGGGACAGGGACCCCCACTTCCCCCCTCCACTTT; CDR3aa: CASSQGTGTPTSPLHF
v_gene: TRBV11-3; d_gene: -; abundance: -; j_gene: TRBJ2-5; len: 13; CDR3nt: TGTGCCAGCTCCGGACAGAACCAAGAGACCCAGTACTTC; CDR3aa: CASSGQNQETQYF
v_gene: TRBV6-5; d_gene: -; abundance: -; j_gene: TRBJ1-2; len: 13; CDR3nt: TGTGCCAGCAGTTCCGGGACTCTCTATGGCTACACCTTC; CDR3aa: CASSSGTLYGYTF
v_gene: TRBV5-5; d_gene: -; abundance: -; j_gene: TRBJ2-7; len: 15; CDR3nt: TGTGCCAGCAGCCCCGGACTTTTGTCCCCCTACGAGCAGTACTTC; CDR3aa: CASSPGLLSPYEQYF
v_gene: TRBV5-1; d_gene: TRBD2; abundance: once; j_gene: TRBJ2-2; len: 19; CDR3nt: TGCGCCAGCAGCAAGGCCAAAACTAGCGGGGGGGCACACACCGGGGAGCTGTTTTTT; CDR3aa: CASSKAKTSGGAHTGELFF
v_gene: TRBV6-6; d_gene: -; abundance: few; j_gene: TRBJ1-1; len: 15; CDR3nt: TGTGCCAGCAGTTGGGGGGACCGATCAAACACTGAAGCTTTCTTT; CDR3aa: CASSWGDRSNTEAFF
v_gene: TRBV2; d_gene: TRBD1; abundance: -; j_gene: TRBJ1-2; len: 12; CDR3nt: TGTGCCAGCAGGGGGACAGATTATGGCTACACCTTC; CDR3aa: CASRGTDYGYTF
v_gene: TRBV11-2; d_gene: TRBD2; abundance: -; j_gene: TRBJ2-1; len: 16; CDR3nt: TGTGCCAGCAGCCGGACTAGCGGTAACTCCTACAATGAGCAGTTCTTC; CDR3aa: CASSRTSGNSYNEQFF
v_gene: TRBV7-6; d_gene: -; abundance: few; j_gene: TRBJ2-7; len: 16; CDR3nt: TGTGCCAGCAGCTTAGCTGCGGGCAGGGGTTTCGGCGAGCAGTACTTC; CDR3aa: CASSLAAGRGFGEQYF
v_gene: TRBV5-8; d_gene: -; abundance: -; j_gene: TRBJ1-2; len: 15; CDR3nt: TGTGCCAGCAGCTTCGGAGGGCGAACAAACTATGGCTACACCTTC; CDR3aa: CASSFGGRTNYGYTF
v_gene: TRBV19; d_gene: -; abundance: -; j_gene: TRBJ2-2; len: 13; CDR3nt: TGTGCCAGTGTTGAACAGGGAACCGGGGAGCTGTTTTTT; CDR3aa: CASVEQGTGELFF
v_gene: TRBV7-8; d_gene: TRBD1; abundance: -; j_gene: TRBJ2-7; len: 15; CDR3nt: TGTGCCAGCAGCCAACAGGGGGTCATCTCCTACGAGCAGTACTTC; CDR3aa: CASSQQGVISYEQYF
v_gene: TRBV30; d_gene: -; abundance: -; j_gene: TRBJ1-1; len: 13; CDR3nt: TGTGCCTGGAGTGCGGGATTTTACACTGAAGCTTTCTTT; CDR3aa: CAWSAGFYTEAFF